A selection of T cell receptor beta chains follows, all from one sample in a study of T cell changes during pregnancy in multiple sclerosis. Here immunoSEQ multiplex PCR was the method, and the copy in TCRdb shows in-frame clones only, minus some. The table has 25,000 to 30,000 clones, about 92% seen once; the top ten hold 0.71%. Sequences were derived from CD4+ T cells from peripheral blood mononuclear cells, sampled in the first trimester of pregnancy. The source of these receptors is a female donor with multiple sclerosis, enrolled in a pregnancy study. Both conserved end residues are part of each CDR3. Each record gives: V gene, J gene, D gene, clone size, CDR3 DNA, CDR3 protein. A D gene is named only where the DNA matches it firmly. The size field is filled for only some rows; it gives once, few, many or a size class.

v_call: TRBV12-5
j_call: TRBJ2-1
d_call: .
clone_size: .
cdr3_nt: TGTGCTAGTGGTCAAACCCCGGACGGGAGCTCCTACAATGAGCAGTTCTTC
cdr3_aa: CASGQTPDGSSYNEQFF

v_call: TRBV10-3
j_call: TRBJ1-6
d_call: TRBD1
clone_size: once
cdr3_nt: TGTGCCATCAGTATAGACAGGGTGAATTCACCCCTCCACTTT
cdr3_aa: CAISIDRVNSPLHF

v_call: TRBV5-1
j_call: TRBJ1-2
d_call: .
clone_size: .
cdr3_nt: TGCGCCAGTAGCCCGGACACTAACTATGGCTACACCTTC
cdr3_aa: CASSPDTNYGYTF

v_call: TRBV5-4
j_call: TRBJ2-1
d_call: TRBD1
clone_size: .
cdr3_nt: TGTGCCAGCAGCTCGAAGGGGACAGGAGACAATGAGCAGTTCTTC
cdr3_aa: CASSSKGTGDNEQFF

v_call: TRBV6-1
j_call: TRBJ1-5
d_call: .
clone_size: .
cdr3_nt: TGTGCCAGCAGCGTCGGGGATCAGCCCCAGCATTTT
cdr3_aa: CASSVGDQPQHF

v_call: TRBV28
j_call: TRBJ2-2
d_call: TRBD2
clone_size: few
cdr3_nt: TGTGCCAGCAGGCAACCGGGGGGCACCGGGGAGCTGTTTTTT
cdr3_aa: CASRQPGGTGELFF

v_call: TRBV5-1
j_call: TRBJ1-2
d_call: .
clone_size: .
cdr3_nt: TGCGCCAGCAGCTTGGGACAGACCACCTATGGCTACACCTTC
cdr3_aa: CASSLGQTTYGYTF

v_call: TRBV28
j_call: TRBJ1-4
d_call: .
clone_size: .
cdr3_nt: TGTGCCAGCAGTCCCTCGCCAGGGGTCCCGAATGAAAAACTGTTTTTT
cdr3_aa: CASSPSPGVPNEKLFF

v_call: TRBV29-1
j_call: TRBJ2-2
d_call: TRBD1
clone_size: .
cdr3_nt: TGCAGCGTCTGGACAGGACATAACACCGGGGAGCTGTTTTTT
cdr3_aa: CSVWTGHNTGELFF

v_call: TRBV2
j_call: TRBJ1-1
d_call: .
clone_size: .
cdr3_nt: TGTGCCAGCAGTCCACAGGGAAGAGCTTTCTTT
cdr3_aa: CASSPQGRAFF

v_call: TRBV19
j_call: TRBJ2-1
d_call: TRBD1
clone_size: .
cdr3_nt: TGTGCCAGTAGTCAGACAGGGGTGTCGAGCTCCTACAATGAGCAGTTCTTC
cdr3_aa: CASSQTGVSSSYNEQFF

v_call: TRBV19
j_call: TRBJ2-3
d_call: .
clone_size: .
cdr3_nt: TGTGCCAGTAGTAGGAGGGGCACAGATACGCAGTATTTT
cdr3_aa: CASSRRGTDTQYF

v_call: TRBV4-1
j_call: TRBJ2-7
d_call: TRBD2
clone_size: once
cdr3_nt: TGCGCCAGCAGCCGAACGAGGCGCGCTAGCGGGGGCTACGAGCAGTACTTC
cdr3_aa: CASSRTRRASGGYEQYF

v_call: TRBV5-1
j_call: TRBJ1-1
d_call: .
clone_size: .
cdr3_nt: TGCGCCAGCAGCTGGGGGGGCATAAACACTGAAGCTTTCTTT
cdr3_aa: CASSWGGINTEAFF

v_call: TRBV15
j_call: TRBJ2-1
d_call: .
clone_size: .
cdr3_nt: TGTGCCACCAGCAGAGATGGGCAGAGTGCCTGGAATGAGCAGTTCTTC
cdr3_aa: CATSRDGQSAWNEQFF

v_call: TRBV28
j_call: TRBJ2-1
d_call: .
clone_size: .
cdr3_nt: TGTGCCAGCAGGGGGGGGCCATACAATGAGCAGTTCTTC
cdr3_aa: CASRGGPYNEQFF

v_call: TRBV2
j_call: TRBJ2-3
d_call: .
clone_size: .
cdr3_nt: TGTGCCAGCAGTGAACAGGCAGATACGCAGTATTTT
cdr3_aa: CASSEQADTQYF

v_call: TRBV4-3
j_call: TRBJ2-7
d_call: .
clone_size: .
cdr3_nt: TGCGCCAGCAGCCAAGATGGGCAAACCTACGAGCAGTACTTC
cdr3_aa: CASSQDGQTYEQYF

v_call: TRBV5-1
j_call: TRBJ2-3
d_call: TRBD2
clone_size: .
cdr3_nt: TGCGCCAGCAGCGCCGAACTAGCGGGGGGGCCAGATACGCAGTATTTT
cdr3_aa: CASSAELAGGPDTQYF

v_call: TRBV10-3
j_call: TRBJ2-3
d_call: TRBD1
clone_size: .
cdr3_nt: TGTGCCATCAGTGAGTGGGGGACAGGGGGCCCAGATACGCAGTATTTT
cdr3_aa: CAISEWGTGGPDTQYF

v_call: TRBV28
j_call: TRBJ2-2
d_call: .
clone_size: .
cdr3_nt: TGTGCCAGCACCTCACGGCAGGGTCTTTCCGGGGAGCTGTTTTTT
cdr3_aa: CASTSRQGLSGELFF

v_call: TRBV13
j_call: TRBJ2-1
d_call: TRBD2
clone_size: .
cdr3_nt: TGTGCCAGCAGCCCCCGGGGGGGGGAGCAGTTCTTC
cdr3_aa: CASSPRGGEQFF

v_call: TRBV9
j_call: TRBJ1-1
d_call: .
clone_size: .
cdr3_nt: TGTGCCAGCAGCGTCGACCCGACAGGCGAAGCTTTCTTT
cdr3_aa: CASSVDPTGEAFF

v_call: TRBV15
j_call: TRBJ2-7
d_call: TRBD1
clone_size: .
cdr3_nt: TGTGCCACCAGCAGAGATTGGGACAGGGTATACGAGCAGTACTTC
cdr3_aa: CATSRDWDRVYEQYF

v_call: TRBV9
j_call: TRBJ2-1
d_call: .
clone_size: .
cdr3_nt: TGTGCCAGCAGCGTAGAGCCGGACAATGAGCAGTTCTTC
cdr3_aa: CASSVEPDNEQFF

v_call: TRBV27
j_call: TRBJ2-3
d_call: .
clone_size: once
cdr3_nt: TGTGCCAGCAGTTTATTGCGTAGCACAGATACGCAGTATTTT
cdr3_aa: CASSLLRSTDTQYF

v_call: TRBV7-2
j_call: TRBJ2-5
d_call: TRBD2
clone_size: .
cdr3_nt: TGTGCCAGCAGTTCTAGCGGCGCGAGGGTGACCCAGTACTTC
cdr3_aa: CASSSSGARVTQYF

v_call: TRBV5-1
j_call: TRBJ2-7
d_call: TRBD2
clone_size: .
cdr3_nt: TGCGCCAGCAGCCACCCGGGACTAGCGGCGCAGTACTTC
cdr3_aa: CASSHPGLAAQYF

v_call: TRBV18
j_call: TRBJ2-1
d_call: TRBD1
clone_size: .
cdr3_nt: TGTGCAAGCAAAGGGGGCTCTTCCTACAATGAGCAGTTCTTC
cdr3_aa: CASKGGSSYNEQFF